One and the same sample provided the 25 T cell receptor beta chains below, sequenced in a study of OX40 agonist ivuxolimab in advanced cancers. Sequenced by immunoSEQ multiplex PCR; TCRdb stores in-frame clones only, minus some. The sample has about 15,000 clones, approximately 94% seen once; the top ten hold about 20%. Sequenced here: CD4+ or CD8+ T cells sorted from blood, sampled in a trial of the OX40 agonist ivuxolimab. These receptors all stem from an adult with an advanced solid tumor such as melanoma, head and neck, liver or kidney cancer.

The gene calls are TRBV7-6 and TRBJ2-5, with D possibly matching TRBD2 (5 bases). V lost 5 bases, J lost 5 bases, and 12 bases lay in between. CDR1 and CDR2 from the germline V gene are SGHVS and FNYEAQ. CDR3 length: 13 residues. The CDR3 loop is CASSPRGWETQYF. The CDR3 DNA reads TGTGCCAGCAGCCCCCGGGGTTGGGAGACCCAGTACTTC.

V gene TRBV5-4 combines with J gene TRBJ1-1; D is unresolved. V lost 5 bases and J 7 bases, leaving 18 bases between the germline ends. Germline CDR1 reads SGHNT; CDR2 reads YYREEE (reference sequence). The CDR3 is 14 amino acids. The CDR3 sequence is CASRDVSLLGEAFF. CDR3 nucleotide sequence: TGTGCCAGCAGGGACGTCTCACTTCTGGGTGAAGCTTTCTTT.

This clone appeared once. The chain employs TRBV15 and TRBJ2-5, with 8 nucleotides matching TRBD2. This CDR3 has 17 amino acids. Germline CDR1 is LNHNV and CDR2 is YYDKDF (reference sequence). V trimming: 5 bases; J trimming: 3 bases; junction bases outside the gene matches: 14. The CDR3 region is CATSEGDLNSGEETQYF. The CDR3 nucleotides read TGTGCCACCAGCGAAGGCGATCTAAATAGCGGGGAAGAGACCCAGTACTTC.

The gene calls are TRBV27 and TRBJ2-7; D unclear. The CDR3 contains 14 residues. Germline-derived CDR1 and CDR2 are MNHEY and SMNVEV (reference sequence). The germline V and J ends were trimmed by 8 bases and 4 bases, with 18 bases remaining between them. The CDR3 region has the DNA TGTGCCAGCTACCGCGGCCAGGCCCCTTACGAGCAGTACTTC. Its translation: CASYRGQAPYEQYF.

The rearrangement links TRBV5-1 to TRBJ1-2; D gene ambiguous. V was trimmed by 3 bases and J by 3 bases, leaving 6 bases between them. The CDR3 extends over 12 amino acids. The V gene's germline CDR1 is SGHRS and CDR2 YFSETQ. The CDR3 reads CASSSDDYGYTF. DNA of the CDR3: TGCGCCAGCAGCTCGGACGACTATGGCTACACCTTC.

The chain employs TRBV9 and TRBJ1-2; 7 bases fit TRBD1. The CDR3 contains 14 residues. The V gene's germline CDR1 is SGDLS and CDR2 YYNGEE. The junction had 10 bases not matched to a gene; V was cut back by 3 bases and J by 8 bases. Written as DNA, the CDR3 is TGTGCCAGCAGCGCAACCCGGGACAGTAGGGGCTACACCTTC. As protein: CASSATRDSRGYTF. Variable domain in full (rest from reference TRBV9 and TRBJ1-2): DSGVTQTPKHLITATGQRVTLRCSPRSGDLSVYWYQQSLDQGLQFLIQYYNGEERAKGNILERFSAQQFPDLHSELNLSSLELGDSALYFCASSATRDSRGYTFGSGTRLTVV.

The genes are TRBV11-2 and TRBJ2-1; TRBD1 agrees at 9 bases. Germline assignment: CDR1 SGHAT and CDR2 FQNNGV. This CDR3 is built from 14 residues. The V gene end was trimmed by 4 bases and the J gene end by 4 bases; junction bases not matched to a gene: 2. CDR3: CASSSGTGYNEQFF. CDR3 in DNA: TGTGCCAGCAGCTCCGGGACAGGGTACAATGAGCAGTTCTTC.

CDR3 bases: TGCAGCGTTGAAGGTCAGCTAACCGGGGAGCTGTTTTTT. This sequence encodes CSVEGQLTGELFF. V and J are TRBV29-1 and TRBJ2-2; D not resolved. CDR3 size: 13 residues. Germline V gives CDR1 SQVTM, CDR2 ANQGSEA. The V gene lost 1 base and the J gene lost 5 bases, with 8 bases spanning the gap.

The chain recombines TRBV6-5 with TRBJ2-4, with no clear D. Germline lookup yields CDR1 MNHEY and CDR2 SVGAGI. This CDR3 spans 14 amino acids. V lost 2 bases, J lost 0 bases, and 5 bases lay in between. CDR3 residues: CASSYGVAKNIQYF. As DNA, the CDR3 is TGTGCCAGCAGTTACGGGGTAGCCAAAAACATTCAGTACTTC.

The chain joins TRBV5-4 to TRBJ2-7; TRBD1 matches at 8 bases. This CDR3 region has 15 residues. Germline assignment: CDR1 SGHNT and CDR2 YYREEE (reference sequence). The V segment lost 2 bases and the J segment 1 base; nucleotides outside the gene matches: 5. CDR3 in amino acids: CASSLGQGKSYEQYF. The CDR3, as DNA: TGTGCCAGCAGCTTAGGACAGGGAAAGTCCTACGAGCAGTACTTC.

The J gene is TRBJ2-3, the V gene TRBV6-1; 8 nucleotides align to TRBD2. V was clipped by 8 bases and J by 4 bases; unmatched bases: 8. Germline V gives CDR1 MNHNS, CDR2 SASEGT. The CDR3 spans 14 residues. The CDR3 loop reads CASARGGSADTQYF. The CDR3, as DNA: TGTGCCAGCGCTCGGGGGGGATCGGCAGATACGCAGTATTTT.

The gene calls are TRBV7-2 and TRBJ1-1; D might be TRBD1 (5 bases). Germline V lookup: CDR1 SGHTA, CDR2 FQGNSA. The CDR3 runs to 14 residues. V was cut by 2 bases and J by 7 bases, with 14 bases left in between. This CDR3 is CASSLLPGLNEAFF. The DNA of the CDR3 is TGTGCCAGCAGCTTACTTCCAGGGCTTAATGAAGCTTTCTTT.

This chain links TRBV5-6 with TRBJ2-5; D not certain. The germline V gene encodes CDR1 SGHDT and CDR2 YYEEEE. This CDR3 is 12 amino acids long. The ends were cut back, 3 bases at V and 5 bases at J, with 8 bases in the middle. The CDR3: CASSSTIETQYF. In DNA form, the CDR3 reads TGTGCCAGCAGCTCGACAATCGAGACCCAGTACTTC.

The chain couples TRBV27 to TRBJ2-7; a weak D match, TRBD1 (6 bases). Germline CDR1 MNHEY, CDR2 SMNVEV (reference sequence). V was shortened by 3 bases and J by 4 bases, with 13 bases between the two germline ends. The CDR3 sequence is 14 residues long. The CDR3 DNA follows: TGTGCCAGCAGTTTGAAGGGGGTTGCTTACGAGCAGTACTTC. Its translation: CASSLKGVAYEQYF.

CDR3 nucleotides: TGTGCCAGCAGCCCCGGGACAGGGGCCGAGCAGTACTTC. This codes for CASSPGTGAEQYF. The J gene is TRBJ2-7, the V gene TRBV7-9; 10 bases align to TRBD1. CDR3 length: 13 amino acids. Germline assignment: CDR1 SEHNR and CDR2 FQNEAQ (reference sequence). Losses at the gene ends were 5 bases for V and 6 bases for J; bases not matched to a gene: 4.

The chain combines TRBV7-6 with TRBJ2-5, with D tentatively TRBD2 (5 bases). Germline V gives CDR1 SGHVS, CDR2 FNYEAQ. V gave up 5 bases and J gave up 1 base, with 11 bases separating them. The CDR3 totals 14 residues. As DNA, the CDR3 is TGTGCCAGCAGCGAGGGCCTGAGCCAAGAGACCCAGTACTTC. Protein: CASSEGLSQETQYF.

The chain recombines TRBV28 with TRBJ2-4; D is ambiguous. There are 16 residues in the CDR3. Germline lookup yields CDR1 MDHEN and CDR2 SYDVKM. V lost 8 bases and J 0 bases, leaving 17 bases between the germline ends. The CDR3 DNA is TGTGCCAGCGGTTCCTCTGGGCAGTTAGCCAAAAACATTCAGTACTTC. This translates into CASGSSGQLAKNIQYF.

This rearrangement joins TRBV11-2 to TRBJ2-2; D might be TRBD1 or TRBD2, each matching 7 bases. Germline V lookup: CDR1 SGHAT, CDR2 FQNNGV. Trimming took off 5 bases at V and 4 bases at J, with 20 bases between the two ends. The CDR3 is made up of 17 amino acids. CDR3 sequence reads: CASSQGVGGPPTGELFF. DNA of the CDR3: TGTGCCAGCAGCCAGGGGGTCGGGGGGCCGCCCACCGGGGAGCTGTTTTTT.

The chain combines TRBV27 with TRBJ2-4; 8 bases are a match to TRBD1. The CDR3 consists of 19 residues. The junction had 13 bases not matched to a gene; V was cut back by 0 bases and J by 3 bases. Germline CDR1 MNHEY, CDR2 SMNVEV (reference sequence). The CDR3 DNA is TGTGCCAGCAGTTTATCGGGAGTAGTCAGGGGGCGAGGCAAAAACATTCAGTACTTC. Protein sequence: CASSLSGVVRGRGKNIQYF.

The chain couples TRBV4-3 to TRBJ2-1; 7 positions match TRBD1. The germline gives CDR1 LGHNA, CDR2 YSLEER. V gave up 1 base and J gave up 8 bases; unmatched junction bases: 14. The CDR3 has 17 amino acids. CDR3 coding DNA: TGCGCCAGCAGCCAAGCCTACGACAGGGTCGGTGTAGATGAGCAGTTCTTC. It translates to CASSQAYDRVGVDEQFF.

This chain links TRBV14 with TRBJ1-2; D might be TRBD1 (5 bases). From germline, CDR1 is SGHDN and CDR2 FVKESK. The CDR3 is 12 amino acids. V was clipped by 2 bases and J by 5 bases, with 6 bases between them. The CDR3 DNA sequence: TGTGCCAGCAGCCAACCAGGGTATGGCTACACCTTC. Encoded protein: CASSQPGYGYTF.

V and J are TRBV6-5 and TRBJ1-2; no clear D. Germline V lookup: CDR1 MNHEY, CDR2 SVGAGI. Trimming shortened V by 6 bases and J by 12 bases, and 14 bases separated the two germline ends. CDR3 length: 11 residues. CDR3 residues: CASSSVDSHTF. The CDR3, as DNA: TGTGCCAGCAGCAGTGTGGATAGCCACACCTTC.

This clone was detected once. The CDR3 here is CASSLISGAEAFF. CDR3 in DNA: TGTGCCAGCAGCTTAATTTCCGGGGCTGAAGCTTTCTTT. The rearrangement joins TRBV7-9 to TRBJ1-1; D remains unclear. The CDR3 has 13 residues. The germline CDR1 and CDR2 sequences are SEHNR and FQNEAQ (reference sequence). The V and J ends lost 2 bases and 6 bases respectively, with 10 bases between them. The whole variable domain, filled in from reference TRBV7-9 and TRBJ1-1, reads DTGVSQNPRHKITKRGQNVTFRCDPISEHNRLYWYRQTLGQGPEFLTYFQNEAQLEKSRLLSDRFSAERPKGSFSTLEIQRTEQGDSAMYLCASSLISGAEAFFGQGTRLTVV.

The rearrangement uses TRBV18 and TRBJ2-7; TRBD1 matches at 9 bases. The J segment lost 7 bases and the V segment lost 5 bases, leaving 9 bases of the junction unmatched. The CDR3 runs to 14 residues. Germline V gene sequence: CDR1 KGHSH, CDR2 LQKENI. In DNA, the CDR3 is TGTGCCAGCTCAACCGGGACAGGGCTCGCTGAGCAGTACTTC. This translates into CASSTGTGLAEQYF.

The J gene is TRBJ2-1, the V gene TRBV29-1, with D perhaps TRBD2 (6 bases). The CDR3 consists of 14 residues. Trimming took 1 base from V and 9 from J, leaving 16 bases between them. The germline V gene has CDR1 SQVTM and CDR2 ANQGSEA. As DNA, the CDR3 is TGCAGCGTTGAAGTAGGTCTAGCGTTCGGTGAGCAGTTCTTC. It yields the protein CSVEVGLAFGEQFF.